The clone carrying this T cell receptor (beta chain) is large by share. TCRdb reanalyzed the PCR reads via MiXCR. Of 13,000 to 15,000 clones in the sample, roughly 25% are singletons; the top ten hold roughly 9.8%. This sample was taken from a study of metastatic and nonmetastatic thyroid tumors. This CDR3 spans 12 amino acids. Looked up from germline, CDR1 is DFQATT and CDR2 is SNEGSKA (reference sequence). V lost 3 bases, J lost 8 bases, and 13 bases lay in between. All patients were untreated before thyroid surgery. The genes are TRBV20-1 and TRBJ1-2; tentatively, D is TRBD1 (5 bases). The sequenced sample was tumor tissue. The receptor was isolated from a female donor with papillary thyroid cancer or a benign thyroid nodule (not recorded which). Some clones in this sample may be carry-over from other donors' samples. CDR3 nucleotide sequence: TGCAGTGCTAGTGGATGGGGGGGAGGCTACACCTTC. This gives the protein CSASGWGGGYTF.